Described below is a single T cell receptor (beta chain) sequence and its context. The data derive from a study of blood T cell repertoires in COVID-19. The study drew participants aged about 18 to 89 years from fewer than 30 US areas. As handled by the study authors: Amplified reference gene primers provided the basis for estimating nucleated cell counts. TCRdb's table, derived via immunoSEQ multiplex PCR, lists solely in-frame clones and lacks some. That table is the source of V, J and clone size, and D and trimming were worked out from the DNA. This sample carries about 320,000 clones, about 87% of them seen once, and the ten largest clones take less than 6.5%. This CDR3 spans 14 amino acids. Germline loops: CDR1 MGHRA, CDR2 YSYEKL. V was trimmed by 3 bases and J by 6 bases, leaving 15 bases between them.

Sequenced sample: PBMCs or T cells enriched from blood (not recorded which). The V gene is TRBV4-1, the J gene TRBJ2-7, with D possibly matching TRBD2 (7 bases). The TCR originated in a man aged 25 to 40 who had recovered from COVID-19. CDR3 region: CASSQGGRSGEQYF. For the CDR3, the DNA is TGCGCCAGCAGCCAGGGGGGGCGTTCCGGCGAGCAGTACTTC.